Listed here is a single T cell receptor (beta chain). This entry is derived from a study of cytomegalovirus exposure and HLA in healthy donors. Use of 60 Vbeta and 13 Jbeta primers characterized the PCR. TCRdb's table, derived via immunoSEQ multiplex PCR, lists solely in-frame clones and lacks some. The table has about 160,000 clones, roughly 80% seen once; the top ten hold 4.3%. The CDR3 covers 15 residues. V was cut by 5 bases and J by 2 bases, with 14 bases left in between. Germline CDR1 and CDR2: SGHTA and FQGNSA. The TCR was taken from a middle-aged man in good health and CMV-seronegative. The chain combines TRBV7-2 with TRBJ2-3; D is possibly TRBD1 (6 bases). The sample consisted of PBMCs. The CDR3 bases are TGTGCCAGCAGCCCTGGGCAGGGGTTCACAGATACGCAGTATTTT. The encoded protein is CASSPGQGFTDTQYF.